This entry is about one T cell receptor (beta chain). With 2 bases clipped from V and 9 bases from J, the junction kept 8 bases outside the gene matches. CDR1 SGHTA and CDR2 FQGNSA come from the germline V gene. CDR3 length: 15 residues. Authors' analysis steps: Nucleated cell counts were estimated from reference gene primer amplification. TCRdb's copy holds only in-frame clones and misses some; the assay was immunoSEQ multiplex PCR. The V and J calls and the clone size are those of that table, but D and trimming were determined from the DNA. The sample has fewer than 250,000 clones, 80% to 90% seen once; the top ten hold roughly 12%. The sample originates from a study of blood T cell repertoires in COVID-19.

The material sequenced was peripheral blood. The receptor was isolated from a man aged 45-65 years with COVID-19, enrolled during active disease. The rearrangement uses TRBV7-2 and TRBJ2-1, with 9 bases matching TRBD2. For the CDR3, the DNA is TGTGCCAGCAGCTTATTGGCGGGAGGGCTCGGTGAGCAGTTCTTC. Protein: CASSLLAGGLGEQFF.